The clone carrying this T cell receptor (beta chain) was found once. The antigen is undetermined. The data originate from a study of T cell responses to AZD1222 COVID-19 vaccine. General study results and limits: Unmutated regions of variants are reportedly targeted by nearly half of spike-specific TCRs. Most donors were white British and more were female, and clonal diversity was possibly underestimated. Rises in breadth and depth of Spike-specific TCRs came after two AZD1222 doses.

Pooled in the analysis were second doses at about 4 or about 12 weeks. Only in-frame clones appear in the TCRdb table, and some are missing; sequencing was by immunoSEQ multiplex PCR. The profile shows approximately 120,000 clones, 75% to 90% of them singletons. Germline V CDR1 and CDR2: LGHNA, YSLEER. V was clipped by 1 base and J by 2 bases, with 11 bases between them. The CDR3 extends over 15 amino acids. The sequence derives from an adult who received the AZD1222 COVID-19 vaccine. The sequencing used peripheral blood, collected 28 days after the second AZD1222 dose. The chain is built from TRBV4-3 and TRBJ1-2; D call uncertain. DNA of the CDR3: TGCGCCAGCAGCCAAGTTCCGCCAGGCAACTATGGCTACACCTTC. It encodes CASSQVPPGNYGYTF.